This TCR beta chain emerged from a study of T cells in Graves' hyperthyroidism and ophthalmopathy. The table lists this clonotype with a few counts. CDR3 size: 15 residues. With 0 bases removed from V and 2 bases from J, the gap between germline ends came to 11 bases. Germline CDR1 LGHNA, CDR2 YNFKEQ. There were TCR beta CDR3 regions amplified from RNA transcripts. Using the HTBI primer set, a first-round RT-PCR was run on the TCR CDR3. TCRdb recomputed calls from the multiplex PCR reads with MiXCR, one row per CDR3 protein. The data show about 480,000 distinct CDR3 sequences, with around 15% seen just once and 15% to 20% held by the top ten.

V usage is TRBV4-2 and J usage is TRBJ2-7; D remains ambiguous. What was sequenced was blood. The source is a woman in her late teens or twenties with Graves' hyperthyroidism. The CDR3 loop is CASSQDIRAAYEQYF. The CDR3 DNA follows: TGTGCCAGCAGCCAAGATATCCGGGCTGCCTACGAGCAGTACTTC.